Listed below are T cell receptor beta chains from one sample, sequenced in a study of blood T cells in healthy people across ages. MiXCR was run by TCRdb on the 5' RACE reads, yielding one entry per CDR3 protein. The sample has 1,800,000 or so distinct CDR3 sequences, approximately 40% seen once. The sample was blood. These receptors originate from a human donor in good health. CDR3s include the opening cysteine and the closing phenylalanine or tryptophan. A D gene is named only where the DNA matches it firmly. Not every row has a clone size; where given, it reads once, few, many or a size class.

TRBV28	-	TRBJ2-6	many	TGTGCCAGCAGTAGGGGCTCTGGGGCCAACGTCCTGACTTTC	CASSRGSGANVLTF
TRBV20-1	TRBD2	TRBJ2-3	-	TGCAGTGCCAACGGGAGGCAAATCACAGATACGCAGTATTTT	CSANGRQITDTQYF
TRBV3-1	-	TRBJ1-5	-	TGTGCCAGCAGCCAAAATCCCCCTCAGCCCCAGCATTTT	CASSQNPPQPQHF
TRBV5-6	-	TRBJ2-1	few	TGTGCCAGCAGCTTGGTCCTCCGGGACCCCTCCAATGAGCAGTTCTTC	CASSLVLRDPSNEQFF
TRBV3-1	TRBD2	TRBJ2-3	many	TGTGCCAGCAGCCAAGGACTAGCGGGTACAGATACGCAGTATTTT	CASSQGLAGTDTQYF
TRBV28	-	TRBJ2-4	-	TGTGCCAGCAGTTTTTATGGGGGGAACATTCAGTACTTC	CASSFYGGNIQYF
TRBV5-1	-	TRBJ2-5	few	TGCGCCAGCAGCATCGACCAAGAGACCCAGTACTTC	CASSIDQETQYF
TRBV7-9	-	TRBJ2-1	few	TGTGCCAGCAGCTCATACGAGGTCCACAATGAGCAGTTCTTC	CASSSYEVHNEQFF
TRBV7-9	-	TRBJ2-7	many	TGTGCCAGCAGCATCGGTGCTTACGAGCAGTACTTC	CASSIGAYEQYF
TRBV20-1	-	TRBJ2-3	-	TGCAGTGCCCAACCTACAGGGTTAGATACGCAGTATTTT	CSAQPTGLDTQYF
TRBV14	-	TRBJ2-3	-	TGTGCCAGCAGCGGCGCGTTAGGCACAGATACGCAGTATTTT	CASSGALGTDTQYF
TRBV6-5	-	TRBJ1-5	-	TGTGCCAGCAGCACGGGGGCGGGTTGGGGCAATCAGCCCCAGCATTTT	CASSTGAGWGNQPQHF
TRBV10-3	-	TRBJ1-4	-	TGTGCCATCAGTGATAGGTCAACTAATGAAAAACTGTTTTTT	CAISDRSTNEKLFF
TRBV11-2	-	TRBJ2-5	few	TGTGCTAGCGGAGGAGCGTGGGAGACCCAGTACTTC	CASGGAWETQYF
TRBV7-9	-	TRBJ2-5	-	TGTGCCAGCAGACTAAGGGAGACCCAGTACTTC	CASRLRETQYF
TRBV28	TRBD1	TRBJ2-5	once	TGTGCCAGCAGTTTATTACAGGGGGAGATAGAGACCCAGTACTTC	CASSLLQGEIETQYF
TRBV6-6	-	TRBJ2-7	-	TGTGCCAGCAGTTACTTTCCACAAAGTTACGAGCAGTACTTC	CASSYFPQSYEQYF
TRBV5-1	-	TRBJ2-3	-	TGCGCCAGCAGCTTGGATGGGGTTGGACAAACAGATACGCAGTATTTT	CASSLDGVGQTDTQYF
TRBV7-2	-	TRBJ2-6	-	TGTGCCAGCAGCTTAGTCAGAGGAGGCTCTGGGGCCAACGTCCTGACTTTC	CASSLVRGGSGANVLTF
TRBV7-2	-	TRBJ2-2	-	TGTGCCAGCAGCTCCGTTTATTGGGCAGACACCGGGGAGCTGTTTTTT	CASSSVYWADTGELFF
TRBV4-1	-	TRBJ1-5	-	TGCGCCAGCAGCCACCACATCAATCAGCCCCAGCATTTT	CASSHHINQPQHF
TRBV24-1	-	TRBJ2-2	-	TGTGCCACCAAAGTTCAGAACACCGGGGAGCTGTTTTTT	CATKVQNTGELFF
TRBV6-5	-	TRBJ2-7	-	TGTGCCAGTTCTATACCTTTGGGGAACTCCTACGAGCAGTACTTC	CASSIPLGNSYEQYF
TRBV20-1	TRBD1	TRBJ1-1	-	TGCAGTGCTAGAGATCCCTTAGGGACAGGGGGCCGGTTGAACACTGAAGCTTTCTTT	CSARDPLGTGGRLNTEAFF
TRBV12-3/TRBV12-4	TRBD2	TRBJ2-1	many	TGTGCCAGCAGCCGACTAGCGGGGAGCGACAATGAGCAGTTCTTC	CASSRLAGSDNEQFF
TRBV12-3/TRBV12-4	-	TRBJ1-1	-	TGTGCCAGCAGTTTATTCTCAGCTGAAGCTTTCTTT	CASSLFSAEAFF
TRBV4-1	-	TRBJ1-6	-	TGCGCCAGCAGCCAAGGAAGGACGGACTATAATTCACCCCTCCACTTT	CASSQGRTDYNSPLHF
TRBV5-4	-	TRBJ2-1	once	TGTGCCGGCAGCTTCGGATGGGACAATGAGCAGTTCTTC	CAGSFGWDNEQFF
TRBV29-1	TRBD1	TRBJ2-7	few	TGCAGCGTTACGGATAGGGACAGGGGCTACGAGCAGTACTTC	CSVTDRDRGYEQYF
TRBV11-2	-	TRBJ1-2	-	TGTGCCAGCAGCTCGAGACCGATCTATGGCTACACCTTC	CASSSRPIYGYTF
TRBV7-2	TRBD1	TRBJ1-6	few	TGTGCCAGCAGCCGGGGGACAGGCTCAAATTCACCCCTCCACTTT	CASSRGTGSNSPLHF
TRBV6-2/TRBV6-3	-	TRBJ2-7	few	TGTGCCAGCGGGCCCTACTACGAGCAGTACTTC	CASGPYYEQYF
TRBV12-3/TRBV12-4	TRBD2	TRBJ2-1	-	TGTGCCAGCACCTTCGAAGCGGGGGGGCCAATCGAGCAGTTCTTC	CASTFEAGGPIEQFF
TRBV14	-	TRBJ1-3	-	TGTGCCAGCAGCCAAGCTTATGGAAACACCATATATTTT	CASSQAYGNTIYF
TRBV7-2	-	TRBJ1-2	-	TGTGCCAGCAGCCCGAGAAATGGCTACACCTTC	CASSPRNGYTF
TRBV6-6	-	TRBJ2-7	few	TGTGCCAGCAGAGCCCCTAGTAATATGGGAGAGCAGTACTTC	CASRAPSNMGEQYF
TRBV21-1	-	TRBJ2-7	few	TGTGCCAGCAGCGGACAGGGAGGACCCTCCTACGAGCAGTACTTC	CASSGQGGPSYEQYF
TRBV2	-	TRBJ1-3	few	TGTGCCAGCAGTGAAATAGCCATGGCTGGAAACACCATATATTTT	CASSEIAMAGNTIYF
TRBV21-1	-	TRBJ2-3	-	TGTGCCAGCAGCAAAGCGCGGCAGAACTACAGCACAGATACGCAGTATTTT	CASSKARQNYSTDTQYF
TRBV29-1	-	TRBJ2-1	-	TGCAGCGGGGGACCATCGCGAGGGGATTCCTACAATGAGCAGTTCTTC	CSGGPSRGDSYNEQFF
TRBV7-9	-	TRBJ2-5	-	TGTGCCAGCAGCTTAGGTGACACCTTAGAGACCCAGTACTTC	CASSLGDTLETQYF